The sequence of this T cell receptor (beta chain) was determined in a study of cytomegalovirus exposure and HLA in healthy donors. Study-wide findings and caveats: Listed as cytomegalovirus-associated were 150 or so TCR beta chains. Productive status was seen about 87% or about 30% of the time for most TCR beta V segments in an earlier analysis.

This CDR3 region has 14 residues. Germline CDR1 reads ENHRY; CDR2 reads SYGVKD. Trimming took 4 bases from V and 1 from J; bases not matched to a gene: 2. On this clone: Its antigen remains unknown.

A multiplex PCR was run with 60 Vbeta primers and 13 Jbeta primers. Authors' data handling: Later work found 74 million or so unique TCR beta chains, with about 10 million shared. This table comes from immunoSEQ multiplex PCR, and its TCRdb copy is limited to in-frame clones, with some not included. That table supplies the V and J calls and clone size; D and trimming were determined from the DNA. This table has 160,000 or so clones, 60% to 85% appearing once. The sequenced sample was PBMCs. This TCR was recovered from a middle-aged woman in good health and CMV-seropositive. This chain joins TRBV10-3 and TRBJ2-7, with 9 bases identical to TRBD1. The chain's CDR3 is CAISAGQGSYEQYF. The CDR3, as DNA: TGTGCCATCAGTGCGGGACAGGGATCCTACGAGCAGTACTTC.